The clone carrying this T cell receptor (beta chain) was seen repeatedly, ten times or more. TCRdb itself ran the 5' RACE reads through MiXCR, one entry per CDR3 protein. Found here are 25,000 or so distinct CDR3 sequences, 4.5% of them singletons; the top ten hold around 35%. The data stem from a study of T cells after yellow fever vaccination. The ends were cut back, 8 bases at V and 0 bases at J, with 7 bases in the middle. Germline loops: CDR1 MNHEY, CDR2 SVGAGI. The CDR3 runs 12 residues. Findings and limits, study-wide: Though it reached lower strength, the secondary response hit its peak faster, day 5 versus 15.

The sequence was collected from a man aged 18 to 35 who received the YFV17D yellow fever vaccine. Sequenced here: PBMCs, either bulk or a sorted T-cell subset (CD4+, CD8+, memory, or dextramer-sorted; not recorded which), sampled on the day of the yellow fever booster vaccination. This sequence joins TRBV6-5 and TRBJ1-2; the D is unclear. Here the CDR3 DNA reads TGTGCCAGCGCCCGAGCTAACTATGGCTACACCTTC. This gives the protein CASARANYGYTF.